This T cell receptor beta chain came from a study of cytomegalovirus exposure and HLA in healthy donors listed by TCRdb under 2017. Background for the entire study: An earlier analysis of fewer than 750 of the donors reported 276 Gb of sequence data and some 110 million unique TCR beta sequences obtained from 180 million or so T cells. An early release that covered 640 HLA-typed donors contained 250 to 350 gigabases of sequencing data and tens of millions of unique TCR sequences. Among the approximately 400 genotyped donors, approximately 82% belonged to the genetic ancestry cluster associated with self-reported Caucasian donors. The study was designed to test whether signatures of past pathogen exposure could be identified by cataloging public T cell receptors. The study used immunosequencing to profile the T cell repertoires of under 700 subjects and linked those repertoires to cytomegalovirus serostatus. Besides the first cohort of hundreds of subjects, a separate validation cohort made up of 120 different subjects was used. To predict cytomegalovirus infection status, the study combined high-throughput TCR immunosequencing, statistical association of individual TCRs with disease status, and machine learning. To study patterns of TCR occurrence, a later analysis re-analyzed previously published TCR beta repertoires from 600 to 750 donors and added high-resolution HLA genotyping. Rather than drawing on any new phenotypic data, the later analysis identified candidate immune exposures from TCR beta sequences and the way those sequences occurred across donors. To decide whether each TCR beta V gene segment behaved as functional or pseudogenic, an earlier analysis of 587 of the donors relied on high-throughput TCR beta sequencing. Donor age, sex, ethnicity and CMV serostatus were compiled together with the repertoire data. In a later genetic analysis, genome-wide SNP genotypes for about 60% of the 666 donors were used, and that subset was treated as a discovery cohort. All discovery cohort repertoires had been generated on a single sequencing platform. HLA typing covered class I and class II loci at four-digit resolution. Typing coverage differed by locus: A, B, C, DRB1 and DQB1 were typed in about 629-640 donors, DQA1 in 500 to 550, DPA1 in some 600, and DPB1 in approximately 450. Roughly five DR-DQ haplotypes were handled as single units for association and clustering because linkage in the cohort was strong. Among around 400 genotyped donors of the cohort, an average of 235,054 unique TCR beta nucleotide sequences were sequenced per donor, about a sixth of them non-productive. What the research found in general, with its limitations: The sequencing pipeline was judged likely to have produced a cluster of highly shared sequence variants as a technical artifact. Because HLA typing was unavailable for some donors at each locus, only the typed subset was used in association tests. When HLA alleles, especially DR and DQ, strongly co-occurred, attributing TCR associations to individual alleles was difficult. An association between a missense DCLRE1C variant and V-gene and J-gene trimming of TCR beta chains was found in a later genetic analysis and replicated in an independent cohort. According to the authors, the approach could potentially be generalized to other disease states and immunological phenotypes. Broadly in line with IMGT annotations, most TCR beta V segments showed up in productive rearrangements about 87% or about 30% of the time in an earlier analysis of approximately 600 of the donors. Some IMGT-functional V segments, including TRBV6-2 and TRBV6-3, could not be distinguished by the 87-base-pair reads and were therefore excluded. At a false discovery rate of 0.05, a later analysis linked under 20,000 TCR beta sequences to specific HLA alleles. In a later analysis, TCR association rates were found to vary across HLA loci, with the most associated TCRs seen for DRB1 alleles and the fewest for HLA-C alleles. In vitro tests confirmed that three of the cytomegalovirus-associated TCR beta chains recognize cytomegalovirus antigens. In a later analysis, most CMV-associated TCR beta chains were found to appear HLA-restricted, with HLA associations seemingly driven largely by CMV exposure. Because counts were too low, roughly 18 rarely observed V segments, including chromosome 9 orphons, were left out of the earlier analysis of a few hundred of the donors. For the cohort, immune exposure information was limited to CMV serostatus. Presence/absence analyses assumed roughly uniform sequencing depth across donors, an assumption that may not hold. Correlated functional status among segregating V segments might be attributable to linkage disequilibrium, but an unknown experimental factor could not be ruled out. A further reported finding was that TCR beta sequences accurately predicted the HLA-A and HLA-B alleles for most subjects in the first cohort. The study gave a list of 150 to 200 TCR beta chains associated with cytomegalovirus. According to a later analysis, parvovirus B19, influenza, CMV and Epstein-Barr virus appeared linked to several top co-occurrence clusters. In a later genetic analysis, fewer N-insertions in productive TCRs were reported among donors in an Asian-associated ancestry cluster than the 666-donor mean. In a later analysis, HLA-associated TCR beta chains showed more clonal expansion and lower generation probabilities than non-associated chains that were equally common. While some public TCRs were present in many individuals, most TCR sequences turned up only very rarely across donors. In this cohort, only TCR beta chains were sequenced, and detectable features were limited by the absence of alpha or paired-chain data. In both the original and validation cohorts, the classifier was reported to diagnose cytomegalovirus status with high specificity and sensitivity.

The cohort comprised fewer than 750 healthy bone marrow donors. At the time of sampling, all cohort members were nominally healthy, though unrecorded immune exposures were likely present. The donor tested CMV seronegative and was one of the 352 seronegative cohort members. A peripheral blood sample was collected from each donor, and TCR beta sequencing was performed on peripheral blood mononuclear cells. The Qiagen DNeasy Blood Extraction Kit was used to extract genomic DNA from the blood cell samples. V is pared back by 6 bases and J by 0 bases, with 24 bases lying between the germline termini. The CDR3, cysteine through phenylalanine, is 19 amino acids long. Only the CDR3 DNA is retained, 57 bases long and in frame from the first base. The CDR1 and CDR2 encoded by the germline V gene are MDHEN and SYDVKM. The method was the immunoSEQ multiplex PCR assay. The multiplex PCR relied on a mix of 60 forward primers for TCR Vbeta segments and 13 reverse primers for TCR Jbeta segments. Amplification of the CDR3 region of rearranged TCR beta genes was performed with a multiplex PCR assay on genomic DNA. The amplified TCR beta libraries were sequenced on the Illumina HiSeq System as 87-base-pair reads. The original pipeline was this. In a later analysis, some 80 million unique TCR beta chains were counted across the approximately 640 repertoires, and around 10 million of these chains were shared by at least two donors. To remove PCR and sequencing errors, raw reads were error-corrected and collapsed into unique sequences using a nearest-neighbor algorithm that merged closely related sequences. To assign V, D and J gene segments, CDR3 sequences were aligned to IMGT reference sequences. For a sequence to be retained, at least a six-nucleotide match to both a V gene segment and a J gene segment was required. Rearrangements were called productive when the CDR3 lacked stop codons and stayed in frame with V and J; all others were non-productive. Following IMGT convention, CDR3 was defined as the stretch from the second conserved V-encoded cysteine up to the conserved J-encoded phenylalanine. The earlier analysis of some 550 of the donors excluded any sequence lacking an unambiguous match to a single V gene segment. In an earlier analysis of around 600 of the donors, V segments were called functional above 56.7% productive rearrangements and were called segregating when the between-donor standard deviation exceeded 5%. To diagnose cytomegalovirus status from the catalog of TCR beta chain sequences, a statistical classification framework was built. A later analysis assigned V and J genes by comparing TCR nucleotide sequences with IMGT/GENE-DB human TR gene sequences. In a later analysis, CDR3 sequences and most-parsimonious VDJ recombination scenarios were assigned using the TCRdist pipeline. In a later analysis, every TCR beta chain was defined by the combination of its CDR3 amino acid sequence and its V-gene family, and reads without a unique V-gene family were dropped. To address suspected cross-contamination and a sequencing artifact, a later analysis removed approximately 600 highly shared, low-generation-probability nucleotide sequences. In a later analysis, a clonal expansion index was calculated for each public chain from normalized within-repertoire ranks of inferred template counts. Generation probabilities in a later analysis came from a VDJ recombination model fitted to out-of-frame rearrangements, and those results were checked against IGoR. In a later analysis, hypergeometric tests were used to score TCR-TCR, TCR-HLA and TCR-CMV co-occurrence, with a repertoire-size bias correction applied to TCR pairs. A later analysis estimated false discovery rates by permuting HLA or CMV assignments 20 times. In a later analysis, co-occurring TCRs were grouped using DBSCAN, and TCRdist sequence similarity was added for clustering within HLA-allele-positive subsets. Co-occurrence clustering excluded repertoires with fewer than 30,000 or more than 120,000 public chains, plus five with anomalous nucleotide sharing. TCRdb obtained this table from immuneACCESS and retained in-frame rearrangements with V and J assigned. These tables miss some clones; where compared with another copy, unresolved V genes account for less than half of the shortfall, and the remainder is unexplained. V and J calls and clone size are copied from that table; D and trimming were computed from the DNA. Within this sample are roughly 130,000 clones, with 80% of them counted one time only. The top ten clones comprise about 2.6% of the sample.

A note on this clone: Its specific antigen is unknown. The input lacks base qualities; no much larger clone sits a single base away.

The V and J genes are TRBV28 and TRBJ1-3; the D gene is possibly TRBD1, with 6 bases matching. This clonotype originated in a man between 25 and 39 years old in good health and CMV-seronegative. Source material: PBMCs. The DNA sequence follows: TGTGCCAGCAGACCGGACCGGGGGGACATCGCACTCTCTGGAAACACCATATATTTT. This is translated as CASRPDRGDIALSGNTIYF.